The text below deals with one T cell receptor beta chain. As processed by the authors: By means of reference gene primer amplification, nucleated cell counts were estimated. Assay: immunoSEQ multiplex PCR; the TCRdb copy retains only in-frame clones and omits some. The V and J calls and clone size come from that table; D and trimming were worked out from the DNA. The table records approximately 98,000 clones, 80% to 85% of them present only once. The CDR3 extends over 15 amino acids. Germline values: CDR1 SGHRS, CDR2 YFSETQ. Trimming cost V 3 bases and J 7 bases; bases outside gene matches: 8. This record comes from a study of blood T cell repertoires in COVID-19.

The sequencing input was peripheral blood. J is TRBJ2-7 and V is TRBV5-1; 12 bases are a match to TRBD2. This receptor was identified in a man aged 55 to 70 with acute or convalescent COVID-19. As DNA, the CDR3 is TGCGCCAGCAGCTGGAGACTAGCGGGAGCGAGTGAGCAGTACTTC. Translating it yields CASSWRLAGASEQYF.